These T cell receptor beta chains were read from a single sample in a study of shared clonotypes between healthy human individuals. The assay was immunoSEQ multiplex PCR, and TCRdb's table has in-frame clones only and misses some. Here the sample spans about 2.1 million clones, roughly 91% being singletons. Sequences were obtained from naive CD8+ T cells from PBMCs. Receptors originate from a man aged 18-30 years in good health. Some clones in this sample may be carry-over from other donors' samples. The CDR3 runs from the conserved cysteine through the conserved F or W. A D gene is named only where the DNA matches it firmly. Not all rows give a size; the values are once, few, many and, for expanded clones, a class.

J gene,clone size,D gene,CDR3 length,V gene,CDR3 DNA,CDR3 protein
TRBJ2-5,once,NA,14,TRBV6-5,TGTGCCAGCGGCCTGGGACGTAGCCAAGAGACCCAGTACTTC,CASGLGRSQETQYF
TRBJ2-1,NA,TRBD2,16,TRBV27,TGTGCCAGCAGTTTTTCGGCGGGAGAGTCCGACAATGAGCAGTTCTTC,CASSFSAGESDNEQFF
TRBJ2-2,NA,NA,16,TRBV5-8,TGTGCCAGCAGCCCCTTGGGTCAGAAAGATACCGGGGAGCTGTTTTTT,CASSPLGQKDTGELFF
TRBJ2-2,NA,NA,13,TRBV11-3,TGTGCCAGCAGCTTACCCGGCACCGGGGAGCTGTTTTTT,CASSLPGTGELFF
TRBJ2-2,NA,NA,14,TRBV27,TGTGCCAGCAGTTTGTCGGGGGCGCCCGGGGAGCTGTTTTTT,CASSLSGAPGELFF
TRBJ2-7,NA,NA,12,TRBV9,TGTGCCAGCAGCGCCGAAGGGACAGAGCAGTACTTC,CASSAEGTEQYF
TRBJ1-2,NA,TRBD1,13,TRBV29-1,TGCAGCGACGACAGGGGAAGTTTCTATGGCTACACCTTC,CSDDRGSFYGYTF
TRBJ1-1,NA,NA,14,TRBV30,TGTGCCTGGAGTCACTTGGGGGTGACGGCTGAAGCTTTCTTT,CAWSHLGVTAEAFF
TRBJ2-3,NA,TRBD2,17,TRBV27,TGTGCCAGCAGTTCCTCGCTAGCGGTGCCGATGTCTCATACGCAGTATTTT,CASSSSLAVPMSHTQYF
TRBJ1-2,NA,NA,12,TRBV5-4,TGTGCCACCGGAGTACCTAACTATGGCTACACCTTC,CATGVPNYGYTF
TRBJ2-3,once,NA,15,TRBV7-8,TGTGCCAGCAGCCTAGGGGGAAGAAGTATAGATACGCAGTATTTT,CASSLGGRSIDTQYF
TRBJ2-5,NA,NA,14,TRBV4-1,TGCGCCAGCAGCCAAGAAAGGGGGAGACGGACCCAGTACTTC,CASSQERGRRTQYF
TRBJ1-1,NA,NA,16,TRBV11-2,TGTGCCAGCAGCTATTCTCAGGACGCCATGAACACTGAAGCTTTCTTT,CASSYSQDAMNTEAFF
TRBJ2-2,NA,NA,12,TRBV7-6,TGTGCCAGCAGCGATCTTCCCGGGGAGCTGTTTTTT,CASSDLPGELFF
TRBJ2-7,once,NA,14,TRBV28,TGTGCCAGCAGTTGGTCGGGGGCTCGAAACGAGCAGTACTTC,CASSWSGARNEQYF
TRBJ2-7,NA,TRBD1,15,TRBV4-3,TGCGCCAGCAGCCAAGCTCGGACAGGGGCCTACGAGCAGTACTTC,CASSQARTGAYEQYF
TRBJ1-2,NA,NA,13,TRBV9,TGTGCCAGCAGCGGCGGCAGGGACTATGGCTACACCTTC,CASSGGRDYGYTF
TRBJ2-1,NA,NA,12,TRBV28,TGTGCCAGCAGTCCGCTATCGGGACGGCAGTTCTTC,CASSPLSGRQFF
TRBJ2-7,NA,NA,14,TRBV6-5,TGTGCCAGCAGTTTACGGGTGGGGCCCTACGAGCAGTACTTC,CASSLRVGPYEQYF
TRBJ1-5,NA,NA,14,TRBV27,TGTGCCAGCAGTTTTGGGGGTACGGGTCAGCCCCAGCATTTT,CASSFGGTGQPQHF
TRBJ2-7,NA,TRBD1,14,TRBV2,TGTGCCAGCACTGGGACAGCTTACTCCTACGAGCAGTACTTC,CASTGTAYSYEQYF
TRBJ2-5,NA,TRBD1,15,TRBV19,TGTGCCAGTAGGGTTCGGGACAGGGAAGGAGAGACCCAGTACTTC,CASRVRDREGETQYF
TRBJ1-1,NA,NA,15,TRBV11-2,TGTGCCAGCAGCCTTCTGGGGGCCTCGAACACTGAAGCTTTCTTT,CASSLLGASNTEAFF
TRBJ2-7,NA,NA,14,TRBV29-1,TGCAGCGTTGACCCCGGGACGGGGACCTACGAGCAGTACTTC,CSVDPGTGTYEQYF
TRBJ2-1,NA,TRBD2,17,TRBV4-1,TGCGCCAGCAGCCAAGATTTTGTAGTAGCGGGACCCAATGAGCAGTTCTTC,CASSQDFVVAGPNEQFF
TRBJ2-7,NA,NA,16,TRBV19,TGTGCCAGTAGTATAGGCCCCGGGCGGGTCTCCTACGAGCAGTACTTC,CASSIGPGRVSYEQYF
TRBJ2-5,NA,TRBD1,14,TRBV27,TGTGCCAGCAGCCAAACAGGGGTCCAAGAGACCCAGTACTTC,CASSQTGVQETQYF
TRBJ2-1,NA,TRBD2,15,TRBV7-9,TGTGCCAGCAGCTACGACCTTATAGCGGGAGGTACCGGGTTCTTC,CASSYDLIAGGTGFF
TRBJ2-7,once,NA,14,TRBV7-2,TGTGCCAGCAGCCCCTCTACCTTGCCCTACGAGCAGTACTTC,CASSPSTLPYEQYF
TRBJ2-1,NA,NA,14,TRBV13,TGTGCCAGCAGCTTGTCTCCCCGTTACAATGAGCAGTTCTTC,CASSLSPRYNEQFF
TRBJ2-7,NA,TRBD2,17,TRBV11-3,TGTGCCAGCAGCCTAAAGCGGGAAATAAAGACAACCTACGAGCAGTACTTC,CASSLKREIKTTYEQYF
TRBJ2-7,NA,TRBD2,14,TRBV11-2,TGTGCCAGCAGCGTCGACAGCGGGAGCTACGAGCAGTACTTC,CASSVDSGSYEQYF
TRBJ2-7,NA,TRBD1,13,TRBV2,TGTGCCATTGGGACAGAGCCACCCTACGAGCAGTACTTC,CAIGTEPPYEQYF
TRBJ2-3,NA,NA,17,TRBV4-3,TGCGCCAGCAGCCAAGATAAGGACAGCACACTCACAGATACGCAGTATTTT,CASSQDKDSTLTDTQYF
TRBJ2-7,NA,TRBD1,15,TRBV27,TGTGCCAGCAGTTTACTTGGACAGGGGATCTACGAGCAGTACTTC,CASSLLGQGIYEQYF
TRBJ2-1,NA,NA,13,TRBV9,TGTGCCAGCAGCGTATTTATCGGTAATGAGCAGTTCTTC,CASSVFIGNEQFF
TRBJ2-3,NA,NA,15,TRBV2,TGTGCCAGCAGTAGGGGACTGTTGACTGCAGATACGCAGTATTTT,CASSRGLLTADTQYF
TRBJ1-5,NA,NA,15,TRBV7-9,TGTGCCAGCAGCTTCGGGATAGATAGCAATCAGCCCCAGCATTTT,CASSFGIDSNQPQHF
TRBJ2-1,NA,TRBD2,13,TRBV25-1,TGTGCCAGCAGTCGCGGGGGTTACAATGAGCAGTTCTTC,CASSRGGYNEQFF
TRBJ1-1,NA,NA,16,TRBV5-4,TGTGCCAGCAGCTGGGACCCCGGACATCAGAACACTGAAGCTTTCTTT,CASSWDPGHQNTEAFF
TRBJ2-1,NA,NA,14,TRBV14,TGTGCCAGCAGCCCGTGGAGGTTGGGTGATGAGCAGTTCTTC,CASSPWRLGDEQFF
TRBJ2-7,NA,NA,15,TRBV14,TGTGCCAGCAGCCAAGATTGGGTACAGCTATACGAGCAGTACTTC,CASSQDWVQLYEQYF